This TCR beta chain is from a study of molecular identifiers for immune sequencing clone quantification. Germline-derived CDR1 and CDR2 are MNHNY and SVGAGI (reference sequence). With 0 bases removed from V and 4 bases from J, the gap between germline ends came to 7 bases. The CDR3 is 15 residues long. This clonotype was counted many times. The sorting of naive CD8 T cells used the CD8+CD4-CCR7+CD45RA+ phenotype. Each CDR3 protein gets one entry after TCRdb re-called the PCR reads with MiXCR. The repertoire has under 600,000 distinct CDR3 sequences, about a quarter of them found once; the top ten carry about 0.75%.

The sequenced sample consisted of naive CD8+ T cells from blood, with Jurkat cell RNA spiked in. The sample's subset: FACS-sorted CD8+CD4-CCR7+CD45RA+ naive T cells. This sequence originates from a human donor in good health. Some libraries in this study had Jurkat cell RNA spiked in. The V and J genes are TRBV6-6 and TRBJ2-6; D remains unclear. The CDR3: CASSYSGLGANVLTF. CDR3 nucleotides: TGTGCCAGCAGTTACTCGGGGTTAGGGGCCAACGTCCTGACTTTC.